Shown below are 20 T cell receptor beta chains from a single sample sequenced in a study of lung T cells in sarcoidosis with Löfgren's syndrome. In TCRdb, the reads were re-called with MiXCR into one record per CDR3 protein. The sample contains roughly 63,000 distinct CDR3 sequences, around 20% of which appear only once. The sequenced sample was CD4+ T cells from PBMCs. These receptors came from a human donor with sarcoidosis (Löfgren's syndrome or another form), or a control subject (not recorded which).

This clonotype appeared many times. The V call is TRBV20-1, the J call TRBJ2-5, with D unresolved. Trimming took off 5 bases at V and 2 bases at J, with 15 bases between the two ends. The CDR3 is 14 amino acids. Germline V CDR1 and CDR2: DFQATT, SNEGSKA (reference sequence). As DNA, the CDR3 is TGCAGTGCTTACCTATCAGATAAGCAAGAGACCCAGTACTTC. Encoded protein: CSAYLSDKQETQYF.

This clonotype was detected many times. The V call is TRBV27, the J call TRBJ2-1; 7 nucleotides line up with TRBD1. CDR1 and CDR2 from the germline V gene are MNHEY and SMNVEV (reference sequence). The V gene end was trimmed by 5 bases and the J gene end by 4 bases; junction bases not matched to a gene: 8. The CDR3 length is 15 residues. For the CDR3, the DNA is TGTGCCAGCAGTACCGAAGGGACAGTTTACAATGAGCAGTTCTTC. Translation: CASSTEGTVYNEQFF.

This clonotype occurred a few times. The rearrangement joins TRBV4-1 to TRBJ2-7; TRBD2 agrees at 10 bases. CDR1 and CDR2 (germline): MGHRA, YSYEKL. The junction had 11 bases not matched to a gene; V was cut back by 1 base and J by 2 bases. CDR3 size: 18 residues. The CDR3 is CASSQGTDFSGRPYEQYF. In DNA form, the CDR3 reads TGCGCCAGCAGCCAAGGGACGGACTTTAGCGGGAGGCCCTACGAGCAGTACTTC.

In regard to this clonotype: A much more abundant neighbour one base away suggests this may be a read error. The V gene is TRBV27, the J gene TRBJ1-1; tentatively, D is TRBD1 (5 bases). CDR1 is MNHEY and CDR2 is SMNVEV in the germline V gene (reference sequence). This CDR3 comprises 14 residues. Here the CDR3 reads CASSLFGATTEALF. The CDR3 DNA is TGTGCCAGCAGTTTATTTGGGGCTACCACTGAAGCTCTCTTT.

The V and J genes are TRBV18 and TRBJ2-7; no definite D call. The germline V gene encodes CDR1 KGHSH and CDR2 LQKENI. This CDR3 has 13 residues. The germline V and J ends were trimmed by 6 bases and 9 bases, with 18 bases remaining between them. The CDR3 protein is CASSHLTGNGQYV. CDR3 DNA sequence: TGTGCCAGCTCCCACCTGACGGGCAACGGGCAGTACGTC.

This clonotype was observed a few times. The chain recombines TRBV11-2 with TRBJ1-1; the match to TRBD1 covers 8 bases. Germline trimming cut 3 bases from V and 6 bases from J; bases unmatched to any gene: 12. This CDR3 is built from 16 residues. Germline V gives CDR1 SGHAT, CDR2 FQNNGV. In DNA form, the CDR3 reads TGTGCCAGCAGCTTGCGCACGGACAGGGTGGCGTCTGAAGCTTTCTTT. It yields the protein CASSLRTDRVASEAFF.

A remark on this clonotype: It may be a read error: a sequence one base away is much more abundant. The chain has TRBV10-2 and TRBJ1-4; D unclear. This CDR3 is 14 amino acids long. The V gene lost 3 bases and the J gene lost 5 bases, with 10 bases spanning the gap. Germline lookup yields CDR1 WSHSY and CDR2 SAAADI. The CDR3 here is CASSDSQLNEKLFF. For the CDR3, the DNA is TGCGCCAGCAGTGATTCACAGCTAAATGAAAAACTGTTTTTT.

The V and J genes are TRBV13 and TRBJ1-1; D ambiguous. Between the trimmed V and J ends, which lost 0 bases and 3 bases, there was a span of 14 bases. Germline CDR1 reads PRHDT; CDR2 reads FYEKMQ (reference sequence). CDR3 length: 16 residues. CDR3 in DNA: TGTGCCAGCAGCTTAGGCCGTGGACCCTGGGACACTGAAGCTTTCTTT. It translates to CASSLGRGPWDTEAFF.

This clonotype showed up many times. The CDR3 loop is CASMRGPEQETQYF. The CDR3 bases are TGTGCCAGCATGAGAGGGCCAGAACAAGAGACCCAGTACTTC. This sequence joins TRBV7-9 and TRBJ2-5, with D maybe TRBD2 (5 bases). Trimming shortened V by 7 bases and J by 2 bases, and 14 bases separated the two germline ends. The CDR3 is 14 amino acids. Per germline, CDR1 SEHNR and CDR2 FQNEAQ (reference sequence).

Worth noting for this clonotype: This may be a read error, as it is one base from a much larger clone. The chain couples TRBV2 to TRBJ1-2, with D hard to call. Germline CDR1 is SNHLY and CDR2 is FYNNEI. This CDR3 is built from 14 residues. CDR3 bases: TGTGCCAGCAGTGATAGGCCAGCAAACTGTGGCTACACCTTC. It encodes CASSDRPANCGYTF. Combining the CDR3 with reference TRBV2 and TRBJ1-2 gives the whole variable domain EPEVTQTPSHQVTQMGQEVILRCVPISNHLYFYWYRQILGQKVEFLVSFYNNEISEKSEIFDDQFSVERPDGSNFTLKIRSTKLEDSAMYFCASSDRPANCGYTFGSGTRLTVV.

Many counts were recorded for this clonotype. The DNA of the CDR3 is TGCAGTGCACACCGGGACAGGGGGCAGATGGGACTCACCTACGAGCAGTACTTC. Translated, it gives CSAHRDRGQMGLTYEQYF. This chain connects TRBV20-1 to TRBJ2-7; 12 bases line up with TRBD1. The CDR3 extends over 18 amino acids. V was clipped by 6 bases and J by 2 bases; unmatched bases: 17. Germline CDR1 is DFQATT and CDR2 is SNEGSKA (reference sequence).

This clonotype was seen many times. The chain joins TRBV19 to TRBJ2-1, with D maybe TRBD2 (6 bases). Trimming shortened V by 10 bases and J by 1 base, and 17 bases separated the two germline ends. The CDR3 contains 15 residues. CDR1 LNHDA and CDR2 SQIVND come from the germline V gene (reference sequence). The CDR3: CAIAVRHLSYNEQFF. The DNA of the CDR3 is TGTGCCATAGCGGTCCGACATCTATCCTACAATGAGCAGTTCTTC.

This clonotype was picked up many times. The gene calls are TRBV11-3 and TRBJ2-1, with TRBD1 identical over 7 bases. Germline assignment: CDR1 SGHNT and CDR2 YENEEA. The J segment lost 12 bases and the V segment lost 5 bases, leaving 7 bases of the junction unmatched. The CDR3 is 12 amino acids. The CDR3 loop reads CASSHRQGPQFF. DNA for the CDR3: TGTGCCAGCAGCCATCGACAGGGCCCGCAGTTCTTC. Complete variable domain (other parts from reference TRBV11-3 and TRBJ2-1): EAGVVQSPRYKIIEKKQPVAFWCNPISGHNTLYWYLQNLGQGPELLIRYENEEAVDDSQLPKDRFSAERLKGVDSTLKIQPAELGDSAVYLCASSHRQGPQFFGPGTRLTVL.

The chain recombines TRBV11-2 with TRBJ1-2; D gene uncertain. V was cut by 5 bases and J by 4 bases, with 14 bases left in between. CDR3 size: 14 residues. Germline values: CDR1 SGHAT, CDR2 FQNNGV. CDR3 coding DNA: TGTGCCAGCAGCCCGCTCTTCGATACCTATGGCTACACCTTC. It is translated as CASSPLFDTYGYTF.

As to this clonotype: A clone one base away is much larger, so this may be a read error. CDR3 sequence (DNA): TGCAATGCTCCGAGCTCCTACAATGAGCAGTTCTTC. Protein sequence: CNAPSSYNEQFF. The genes are TRBV20-1 and TRBJ2-1; D unclear. Germline loops: CDR1 DFQATT, CDR2 SNEGSKA (reference sequence). CDR3 size: 12 residues.

In the case of this clonotype: This may stem from a read error, because a much larger clone lies one nucleotide away. The CDR3 DNA sequence: TGCAGTGTTTTTGACAGGGCATGGCCCTACGAGCAGTACGTC. Translation: CSVFDRAWPYEQYV. V gene TRBV20-1 combines with J gene TRBJ2-7; 7 positions match TRBD1. Trimming at V came to 7 bases and at J to 2 bases, leaving 11 bases not matched to a gene. Per germline, CDR1 DFQATT and CDR2 SNEGSKA (reference sequence). The CDR3 is 14 residues long.

This clonotype was counted at least ten times. The chain is built from TRBV27 and TRBJ1-5; D perhaps matches TRBD1 (5 bases). The CDR3 length is 16 residues. Germline CDR1 reads MNHEY; CDR2 reads SMNVEV (reference sequence). V shed 0 bases and J shed 5 bases, with 14 bases lying between them. The CDR3 coding sequence is TGTGCCAGCAGTTTATCTCGGACACCCCGGGATCAGCCCCAGCATTTT. Encoded protein: CASSLSRTPRDQPQHF.

This chain uses TRBV24-1 with TRBJ2-5; D possibly matches TRBD1 or TRBD2 (5 bases each). Trimming cost V 4 bases and J 4 bases, with 15 bases left between them. Germline V gene sequence: CDR1 KGHDR, CDR2 SFDVKD. The CDR3 contains 15 residues. CDR3 sequence reads: CATSDPVTEGETQYF. The CDR3 DNA reads as TGTGCCACCAGTGACCCCGTGACAGAGGGAGAGACCCAGTACTTC.

This clonotype has ten or more counts. The chain carries TRBV6-1 and TRBJ2-1; the match to TRBD1 covers 10 bases. This CDR3 has 16 residues. The J segment lost 9 bases and the V segment lost 5 bases, leaving 13 bases of the junction unmatched. Per the germline V gene, CDR1 is MNHNS and CDR2 is SASEGT. DNA for the CDR3: TGTGCCAGCAGTTCCATTCCGGGACAGGGGAAGAGTGAGCAGTTCTTC. This translates into CASSSIPGQGKSEQFF.

This clonotype was counted between two and nine times. The genes are TRBV5-1 and TRBJ1-2, with 10 nucleotides matching TRBD1. The CDR3 is made up of 15 amino acids. Germline CDR1 and CDR2: SGHRS and YFSETQ. V lost 4 bases to trimming and J lost 3 bases; unmatched junction nucleotides: 6. The CDR3 region has the DNA TGCGCCAGCAGCCTCGACGGACAGGGGGACTATGGCTACACCTTC. This sequence encodes CASSLDGQGDYGYTF.